This T cell receptor (beta chain) was retrieved from a study of identical twins. Whole-study results and caveats: With monozygotic twins, out-of-frame TCR alpha sharing exceeded what models estimated. Abundant beta clonotypes from cord blood had fewer insertions, unlike memory repertoires, which showed none.

CDR3 length: 14 residues. The germline V gene has CDR1 MGHDK and CDR2 SYGVNS. The V end lost 8 bases, the J end lost 5 bases, and 18 bases lay between the germline ends. Template switching added a universal primer site, and cDNA bore unique molecular identifiers. TCRdb analysed the 5' RACE reads with MiXCR anew, one entry per CDR3 protein. The table records around 550,000 distinct CDR3 sequences, around 15% of them present only once. Details on this clonotype: As yet, its antigen is unknown.

These data were also filed under a second study, of yellow fever vaccine responses in identical twins.

This chain joins TRBV25-1 and TRBJ2-5; the D gene could be TRBD1 or TRBD2 (6 bases each). The sequence was collected from a woman aged 18 to 35 in good health. The sequenced sample was CD4+ T cells sorted from blood. CDR3 in amino acids: CASARGGQGETQYF. The CDR3 bases are TGTGCCAGCGCCAGGGGAGGCCAGGGGGAGACCCAGTACTTC.